By share of the sample, the clone carrying this TCR beta chain is medium-sized. TCRdb fed the RT-PCR reads into MiXCR, producing one record per CDR3 protein. The sample holds about 4,200 distinct CDR3 sequences, 34% seen once. In germline, CDR1 is DFQATT, CDR2 SNEGSKA (reference sequence). J lost 5 bases, V lost 5 bases, and 5 bases had no gene match. The CDR3 covers 13 residues. The material sequenced was memory CD4+ T cells from salivary gland. The receptor's source is a female donor with primary Sjogren's syndrome. The V gene is TRBV20-1, the J gene TRBJ2-5, with TRBD1 matching 10 bases. This CDR3 reads CSARRDRGETQYF. In nucleotides, the CDR3 is TGCAGTGCTCGCCGGGACAGGGGCGAGACCCAGTACTTC.